One and the same sample provided the 32 T cell receptor beta chains below, sequenced in a study of cytomegalovirus exposure and HLA in healthy donors. Sequencing used immunoSEQ multiplex PCR; TCRdb keeps in-frame clones, though not all of them. The data show approximately 110,000 clones, around 94% seen once. Sequencing was performed on PBMCs. These receptors all come from a woman between 18 and 29 years old in good health and CMV-seronegative.

The chain is built from TRBV28 and TRBJ1-5; 7 bases agree with TRBD1. The V segment lost 5 bases and the J segment 1 base; nucleotides outside the gene matches: 5. This CDR3 has 15 amino acids. Per germline, CDR1 MDHEN and CDR2 SYDVKM. The CDR3 bases are TGTGCCAGCAGTAAAACAGGGGCCAGCAATCAGCCCCAGCATTTT. As protein: CASSKTGASNQPQHF. The entire variable domain, with the rest obtained from reference TRBV28 and TRBJ1-5, is as follows: DVKVTQSSRYLVKRTGEKVFLECVQDMDHENMFWYRQDPGLGLRLIYFSYDVKMKEKGDIPEGYSVSREKKERFSLILESASTNQTSMYLCASSKTGASNQPQHFGDGTRLSIL.

The chain combines TRBV5-4 with TRBJ2-3; a possible D gene is TRBD2 (5 bases). The germline V and J ends were trimmed by 2 bases and 4 bases, with 14 bases remaining between them. CDR3 length: 15 amino acids. Germline CDR1 reads SGHNT; CDR2 reads YYREEE (reference sequence). In DNA, the CDR3 is TGTGCCAGCAGCTTAGATAGCGCGCGTGCAGATACGCAGTATTTT. Translating it yields CASSLDSARADTQYF.

This chain uses TRBV6-6 with TRBJ1-5; D not certain. V was pared by 7 bases and J by 2 bases, with 12 bases between. Germline CDR1 is MNHNY and CDR2 is SVGAGI (reference sequence). This CDR3 is built from 14 residues. The CDR3 here is CASTYGDGNQPQHF. In nucleotides, the CDR3 is TGTGCCAGCACCTACGGGGATGGCAATCAGCCCCAGCATTTT.

This chain uses TRBV5-1 with TRBJ2-3; 13 bases are a match to TRBD2. Germline V gene lookup returns CDR1 SGHRS and CDR2 YFSETQ. CDR3 size: 16 residues. V lost 3 bases and J lost 4; bases outside the gene matches: 5. CDR3 amino acids: CASSWGLAGRSDTQYF. In nucleotides, the CDR3 is TGCGCCAGCAGCTGGGGACTAGCGGGAAGGTCAGATACGCAGTATTTT.

The chain uses TRBV5-4 and TRBJ2-7, with 9 bases aligning to TRBD2. Germline CDR1 SGHNT, CDR2 YYREEE (reference sequence). The J segment lost 2 bases and the V segment lost 4 bases, leaving 7 bases of the junction unmatched. The CDR3 runs to 15 residues. The CDR3 coding sequence is TGTGCCAGCAGCCCTAAGACTAGCGGAACCTACGAGCAGTACTTC. Translated: CASSPKTSGTYEQYF. The variable domain in full, completed from reference TRBV5-4 and TRBJ2-7, reads ETGVTQSPTHLIKTRGQQVTLRCSSQSGHNTVSWYQQALGQGPQFIFQYYREEENGRGNFPPRFSGLQFPNYSSELNVNALELDDSALYLCASSPKTSGTYEQYFGPGTRLTVT.

This clone appeared once. The CDR3: CAWSVGQGGEKLFF. CDR3 coding DNA: TGTGCCTGGAGTGTGGGACAGGGTGGAGAAAAACTGTTTTTT. This chain links TRBV30 with TRBJ1-4, with 9 bases matching TRBD1. V was pared by 0 bases and J by 8 bases, with 4 bases of the junction left unmatched. Germline V lookup: CDR1 GTSNPN, CDR2 SVGIG (reference sequence). The CDR3 has 14 amino acids. Together with reference TRBV30 and TRBJ1-4, the CDR3 gives the full variable domain: SQTIHQWPATLVQPVGSPLSLECTVEGTSNPNLYWYRQAAGRGLQLLFYSVGIGQISSEVPQNLSASRPQDRQFILSSKKLLLSDSGFYLCAWSVGQGGEKLFFGSGTQLSVL.

The chain recombines TRBV7-9 with TRBJ2-4; the D gene is possibly TRBD2 (6 bases). CDR1 is SEHNR and CDR2 is FQNEAQ in the germline V gene (reference sequence). Trimming pared 5 bases from V and 9 bases from J, leaving 23 bases between. This CDR3 is 16 amino acids long. The CDR3 DNA reads TGTGCCAGCAGCGAGCAGGGACTCGCCCGACCCGGCATTCAGTACTTC. Encoded protein: CASSEQGLARPGIQYF.

The V gene is TRBV9, the J gene TRBJ2-7, with no clear D. The CDR3 consists of 14 residues. The germline V and J ends were trimmed by 1 base and 0 bases, with 8 bases remaining between them. Per germline, CDR1 SGDLS and CDR2 YYNGEE. The CDR3 spells CASSVSRHSYEQYF. The CDR3 DNA reads TGTGCCAGCAGCGTATCCAGACACTCCTACGAGCAGTACTTC.

V gene TRBV11-1 combines with J gene TRBJ2-1; tentatively, D is TRBD1 (5 bases). The germline CDR1 and CDR2 sequences are SGHAT and FQDESV (reference sequence). The CDR3 totals 14 residues. V was cut by 3 bases and J by 3 bases, with 9 bases left in between. CDR3 in amino acids: CASSFRTSYNEQFF. The CDR3 nucleotides are TGTGCCAGCAGCTTTAGGACAAGCTACAATGAGCAGTTCTTC.

The chain is built from TRBV5-1 and TRBJ2-3; 8 nucleotides align to TRBD2. Germline V gives CDR1 SGHRS, CDR2 YFSETQ. This CDR3 is built from 16 residues. J lost 4 bases, V lost 3 bases, and 10 bases had no gene match. Here the CDR3 reads CASSSFGREAPDTQYF. CDR3 in DNA: TGCGCCAGCAGCTCCTTTGGGCGGGAGGCCCCAGATACGCAGTATTTT.

The chain recombines TRBV5-6 with TRBJ1-2; TRBD1 agrees at 10 bases. The CDR3 covers 17 residues. Trimming took 3 bases from V and 0 from J; bases not matched to a gene: 8. CDR1 is SGHDT, CDR2 YYEEEE, per germline. The CDR3 here is CASSSTGGRRANYGYTF. CDR3 DNA sequence: TGTGCCAGCAGCTCGACAGGGGGCAGAAGAGCTAACTATGGCTACACCTTC.

The sample holds a few counts of this clone. This chain links TRBV6-1 with TRBJ1-2; weak D call: TRBD1 (6 bases). V lost 4 bases, J lost 7 bases, and 19 bases lay in between. CDR1 is MNHNS and CDR2 is SASEGT in the germline V gene. This CDR3 has 15 amino acids. CDR3 nucleotide sequence: TGTGCCAGCAGTGGATCCTGGGAGCAGGGGTCTGGCTACACCTTC. Translation gives CASSGSWEQGSGYTF.

The rearrangement links TRBV5-1 to TRBJ2-3, with 14 bases fitting TRBD2. V was clipped by 3 bases and J by 5 bases; unmatched bases: 5. Germline V gives CDR1 SGHRS, CDR2 YFSETQ. The CDR3 length is 16 residues. The CDR3, as DNA: TGCGCCAGCAGCTACGGGACTAGCGGGAGTTTAGATACGCAGTATTTT. It specifies CASSYGTSGSLDTQYF.

The chain has TRBV21-1 and TRBJ1-3; the table's D call of TRBD1 was not tested on the DNA. TRBV21-1 is a listed pseudogene. The CDR3 spans 16 residues. CDR3 loop: CASSPPGQTSGNTIYF. The CDR3 nucleotides read TGTGCCAGCAGCCCACCCGGACAGACCTCTGGAAACACCATATATTTT.

V gene TRBV5-4 combines with J gene TRBJ2-1, with a tentative D call TRBD2 (6 bases). Looked up from germline, CDR1 is SGHNT and CDR2 is YYREEE (reference sequence). The V end was cut by 4 bases, the J end by 2 bases, with 13 bases between. The CDR3 loop spans 15 amino acids. The CDR3 sequence: CASSTGTAAYNEQFF. CDR3 nucleotides: TGTGCCAGCAGCACTGGGACTGCCGCCTACAATGAGCAGTTCTTC.

The chain combines TRBV27 with TRBJ2-3; D may be TRBD2 (6 bases). Trimming pared 0 bases from V and 8 bases from J, leaving 18 bases between. Germline V gives CDR1 MNHEY, CDR2 SMNVEV (reference sequence). This CDR3 contains 16 residues. CDR3 protein: CASSLSLRDRRGTQYF. CDR3 coding DNA: TGTGCCAGCAGTTTATCGCTCAGGGACCGGAGGGGTACGCAGTATTTT.

The genes are TRBV9 and TRBJ2-1; 7 bases line up with TRBD2. Germline V gives CDR1 SGDLS, CDR2 YYNGEE. The junction had 1 base not matched to a gene; V was cut back by 3 bases and J by 4 bases. The CDR3 is 13 amino acids. CDR3 sequence reads: CASSEAGYNEQFF. The CDR3 region has the DNA TGTGCCAGCAGCGAAGCGGGGTACAATGAGCAGTTCTTC.

This chain uses TRBV6-5 with TRBJ2-7; possibly TRBD2 for D (5 bases). CDR1 MNHEY and CDR2 SVGAGI come from the germline V gene. V gave up 2 bases and J gave up 7 bases, with 12 bases separating them. CDR3 length: 13 amino acids. The CDR3 region has the DNA TGTGCCAGCAGTTACCAGCGGTTCTTAGAGCAGTACTTC. This encodes CASSYQRFLEQYF.

This clone was counted a single time. The V and J genes are TRBV5-1 and TRBJ2-3; possibly TRBD2 for D (7 bases). Germline lookup yields CDR1 SGHRS and CDR2 YFSETQ. The CDR3 is 16 residues long. Trimming left V 3 bases short and J 2 bases short, with 16 bases between. The CDR3 DNA is TGCGCCAGCAGCTCAAGGGGGGGGGACCCCACAGATACGCAGTATTTT. It specifies CASSSRGGDPTDTQYF.

The chain recombines TRBV6-5 with TRBJ2-7; TRBD1 aligns across 9 bases. V was clipped by 0 bases and J by 4 bases; unmatched bases: 4. The CDR3 totals 15 residues. CDR1 is MNHEY, CDR2 SVGAGI, per germline. CDR3 in DNA: TGTGCCAGCAGTTACTCCGGGACAGGGTCTTACGAGCAGTACTTC. The encoded protein is CASSYSGTGSYEQYF.

The chain links TRBV11-1 to TRBJ1-5, with D unclear. V lost 6 bases and J lost 3, with 15 bases in between. Germline V lookup: CDR1 SGHAT, CDR2 FQDESV (reference sequence). The CDR3 is 15 amino acids. The CDR3 region is CASSLMPLNNQPQHF. CDR3 nucleotides: TGTGCCAGCAGTCTAATGCCGCTGAACAATCAGCCCCAGCATTTT.

The chain links TRBV9 to TRBJ2-1; D ambiguous. CDR1 is SGDLS, CDR2 YYNGEE, per germline. The CDR3 sequence is 16 residues long. The germline V and J ends were trimmed by 2 bases and 4 bases, with 16 bases remaining between them. DNA for the CDR3: TGTGCCAGCAGCGTTTTAGACGGAGTTCCGTACAATGAGCAGTTCTTC. Its protein is CASSVLDGVPYNEQFF.

J is TRBJ2-1 and V is TRBV9, with TRBD2 matching 10 bases. The CDR3 contains 17 residues. V was clipped by 0 bases and J by 2 bases; unmatched bases: 5. The germline CDR1 and CDR2 sequences are SGDLS and YYNGEE. The CDR3 region is CASSVVGSGGPYNEQFF. The CDR3 DNA is TGTGCCAGCAGCGTAGTCGGTAGCGGGGGGCCCTACAATGAGCAGTTCTTC. The variable domain in full, with the rest retrieved from reference TRBV9 and TRBJ2-1, is DSGVTQTPKHLITATGQRVTLRCSPRSGDLSVYWYQQSLDQGLQFLIQYYNGEERAKGNILERFSAQQFPDLHSELNLSSLELGDSALYFCASSVVGSGGPYNEQFFGPGTRLTVL.

The chain couples TRBV7-9 to TRBJ2-3; TRBD2 agrees at 7 bases. The CDR3 runs 14 residues. Germline CDR1 reads SEHNR; CDR2 reads FQNEAQ (reference sequence). Germline trimming cut 4 bases from V and 2 bases from J; bases unmatched to any gene: 3. The CDR3 is CASSSGTTTDTQYF. The CDR3 nucleotides read TGTGCCAGCAGCTCCGGGACTACCACAGATACGCAGTATTTT.

This clone is a singleton in its sample. The chain couples TRBV6-6 to TRBJ1-4, with TRBD1 as a possible D gene (5 bases). V lost 6 bases, J lost 1 base, and 15 bases lay in between. Germline values: CDR1 MNHNY, CDR2 SVGAGI (reference sequence). There are 16 residues in the CDR3. This CDR3 reads CASSRGGSGTNEKLFF. The CDR3 nucleotides are TGTGCCAGCAGCCGTGGGGGGTCCGGAACTAATGAAAAACTGTTTTTT.

The gene calls are TRBV5-6 and TRBJ1-2, with unresolved D. Trimming removed 3 bases from V and 3 bases from J, with 12 bases in between. Per germline, CDR1 SGHDT and CDR2 YYEEEE. The CDR3 consists of 14 residues. The chain's CDR3 is CASSSGPEDYGYTF. CDR3 DNA sequence: TGTGCCAGCAGCTCCGGACCGGAGGACTATGGCTACACCTTC.

The V and J genes are TRBV30 and TRBJ1-1, with 7 bases fitting TRBD1. The germline gives CDR1 GTSNPN, CDR2 SVGIG (reference sequence). V lost 5 bases, J lost 2 bases, and 5 bases stayed unmatched. This CDR3 has 13 amino acids. This CDR3 is CAWETGKNTEAFF. The CDR3, as DNA: TGTGCCTGGGAGACAGGGAAAAACACTGAAGCTTTCTTT.

In DNA form, the CDR3 reads TGTGCCAGCAGTCGCTCCCGAAACCCTAACTATCCCGGGGAGCTGTTTTTT. Its protein is CASSRSRNPNYPGELFF. The chain links TRBV27 to TRBJ2-2; D call uncertain. V dropped 5 bases and J dropped 6 bases, with 22 bases sitting between them. CDR3 length: 17 residues. Looked up from germline, CDR1 is MNHEY and CDR2 is SMNVEV (reference sequence).

The chain recombines TRBV7-6 with TRBJ1-4; D might be TRBD1 (6 bases). This CDR3 contains 14 residues. CDR1 and CDR2 from the germline V gene are SGHVS and FNYEAQ. The V and J ends lost 1 base and 4 bases respectively, with 7 bases between them. The CDR3 spells CASSLVQGNEKLFF. In nucleotides, the CDR3 is TGTGCCAGCAGCTTAGTACAGGGTAATGAAAAACTGTTTTTT.

The J gene is TRBJ2-1, the V gene TRBV7-9, with 10 bases that match TRBD2. The V gene's germline CDR1 is SEHNR and CDR2 FQNEAQ (reference sequence). The CDR3 is 14 amino acids. V lost 8 bases and J lost 3; bases outside the gene matches: 4. CDR3 DNA sequence: TGTGCCAGCTTGAGGACTAGCGGCTACAATGAGCAGTTCTTC. Its protein product is CASLRTSGYNEQFF.

This clone has more than one count but fewer than ten. The chain combines TRBV27 with TRBJ2-7; D may be TRBD2 (6 bases). Germline V lookup: CDR1 MNHEY, CDR2 SMNVEV (reference sequence). Trimming left V 6 bases short and J 2 bases short, with 11 bases between. The CDR3 extends over 13 amino acids. The CDR3 sequence is CASRTLAAYEQYF. Here the CDR3 DNA reads TGTGCCAGCAGAACACTAGCAGCCTACGAGCAGTACTTC.

The table lists this clone with a count of one. V and J are TRBV10-1 and TRBJ2-1; D is undetermined. The V end was cut by 4 bases, the J end by 10 bases, with 8 bases between. CDR1 is WNHNN and CDR2 is SYGVQD in the germline V gene (reference sequence). This CDR3 is built from 11 residues. The CDR3 DNA reads TGCGCCAGCAGTGGAGGTGGGGAGCAGTTCTTC. It codes for CASSGGGEQFF.